Below, one TCR beta chain is given with its context. Its antigen has not been determined. This may come from a read error, since a much larger clone is one base off. The CDR3 does not close with the conserved phenylalanine or tryptophan, likely indicating a read error. For repertoire sequencing, TCR beta CDR3 regions were amplified from RNA transcripts. HTBI primers and the Qiagen OneStep RT-PCR kit were used in a first-round RT-PCR, which was followed by a second-round multiplex PCR, size selection and purification. Libraries were sequenced on an Illumina HiSeq2000 using paired-end 100 bp reads. As for how the authors treated the data: Reads were processed with SOAPnuke, discarding reads with adapters, uncalled bases, mean Phred below 15, or no exact constant-primer or identifier match. COPE v1.2.5 was used to merge the high-quality paired reads. Each unique nucleotide sequence was defined as a clonotype, and clonotypes were aligned to IMGT TRB V, D and J references with MiTCR v1.1. The analysis was limited to V-J combinations with a frequency above 0.0001, which together covered 99.2% of repertoires. A TCR clonal expansion and chaos score per V-J combination was defined as the ratio of F50 clonal expansion to chaos observed in the TCRdist matrix. Welch's t-statistics and random forest were used to narrow the features down to more than 10 V-J combinations, which were then fed into a naive Bayes classifier. The similarity between thyroid and blood repertoires was quantified using the Morisita-Horn index. The public sequencing data were trimmed at Q25 with fastp and processed into clonotypes with MiXCR by TCRdb, which kept only in-frame beta chains. Each record represents a unique CDR3 protein, reported with the most common genes and DNA among its rows. The V and J calls were determined by TCRdb, not by the authors. The sample includes about 590,000 distinct CDR3 sequences, with under 45% observed a single time. Around 4% of the sample lies in the top ten.

The CDR3 adds up to 15 amino acids, both ends counted. Here the CDR3 DNA is all that survives: 45 bases in frame from base 1. Germline trimming: 6 bases from V, 2 bases from J; junction bases outside gene matches: 9. In the germline V gene, CDR1 corresponds to KGHDR and CDR2 to SFDVKD. Patients with hyperthyroidism were aged 18 to 65 years, had been newly diagnosed, and had a disease duration of less than 2 months. Anyone with other autoimmune diseases, uncontrolled infections, pregnancy or lactation was excluded from the study. Clinical symptoms, serum thyroxine, TRAb, thyroid ultrasound and orbital computed tomography formed the basis of the diagnosis. Trizol reagent was used to extract the total RNA, and its quality was then checked on an Agilent 2100 Bioanalyzer. The entry originates in a study of Graves' ophthalmopathy and Graves' hyperthyroidism listed by TCRdb under 2018. With respect to the entire study: Stable hyperthyroidism was defined as no progression to ophthalmopathy within 18 months of follow-up. Once sampling was done, hyperthyroidism patients were given methimazole at a starting dose of 30 mg daily, while ophthalmopathy patients were given high-dose intravenous methylprednisolone. In total, 135 blood samples were TCR-sequenced: 40 to 45 ophthalmopathy, under 80 hyperthyroidism and approximately 17 hyperthyroidism-to-ophthalmopathy patients. In more than five hyperthyroidism patients, the T-cell repertoires found in thyroid tissue were compared with those found in blood. To tell Graves' ophthalmopathy apart from Graves' hyperthyroidism, and to predict which patients would progress to ophthalmopathy, the study relied on TCR beta repertoire signatures. To explore V-J signatures that separate ophthalmopathy from hyperthyroidism, a discovery set of 95 to 100 patients was enrolled, consisting of 40 to 45 with ophthalmopathy and some 59 with stable hyperthyroidism. The independent validation cohort included about 19 hyperthyroidism patients plus 17 patients who later progressed from hyperthyroidism to ophthalmopathy.

The paper as a whole reports these results and caveats: No statistical method was used to predetermine the sample size, and group allocation was not hidden from the investigators. In validation, the model predicted ophthalmopathy progression with about 71% sensitivity and roughly 72% specificity; some twelve predicted patients were CT-confirmed with GO in a median of about 7.1 months. The 13-signature model separated ophthalmopathy from stable hyperthyroidism with roughly 88% sensitivity and approximately 81% specificity in cross-validation, and 80%/75% in the test set. Most expanded thyroid clonotypes with frequency above 0.001 were also detected in blood, suggesting blood repertoires may reflect the thyroid immune response.

The sequence was collected from an adult man with Graves' hyperthyroidism. Sequences were obtained from peripheral blood or thyroid tissue (not recorded which). The chain is assembled from TRBV24-1 and TRBJ2-7; TRBD1 matches 7 bases in the middle. Read as DNA, the sequence is TGTGCCACCAGTCCGGGACAGAATATTCCCTACGAGCAGTACCTC. Translated, it gives CATSPGQNIPYEQYL.